The rows below give T cell receptor beta chains drawn from one sample of a study of lymphopenia after photon versus proton radiotherapy. Sequenced by immunoSEQ multiplex PCR; TCRdb stores in-frame clones only, minus some. The profile covers approximately 160,000 clones, with more than 85% appearing a single time and around 4.5% taken by the ten largest. The source material was peripheral blood, sampled from a patient treated with photon-based radiotherapy. Every receptor here comes from a man between 45 and 60 years old with gastric cancer. Both conserved end residues are part of each CDR3. Clone size is given for some rows only: seen once, a few or many times, or a class if the clone is expanded.

CDR3aa: CASSPTSGRASETQYF
abundance: -
v_gene: TRBV18

CDR3aa: CASSIGTSGSTDTQYF
abundance: once
v_gene: TRBV2

CDR3aa: CASSQPTSGRRYEQYF
abundance: -
v_gene: TRBV4-1

CDR3aa: CASSQGVGEEQYF
abundance: -
v_gene: TRBV5-6

CDR3aa: CASREGATGELFF
abundance: -
v_gene: TRBV6-5

CDR3aa: CAWRGDRGTDTQYF
abundance: -
v_gene: TRBV30

CDR3aa: CATNWGQGYEQYF
abundance: -
v_gene: TRBV15

CDR3aa: CASSNPGGVDTEAFF
abundance: -
v_gene: TRBV19

CDR3aa: CASSVALNTGELFF
abundance: -
v_gene: TRBV9

CDR3aa: CASSPRRELGNEQFF
abundance: -
v_gene: TRBV18

CDR3aa: CASSENRHYGYTF
abundance: -
v_gene: TRBV10-1

CDR3aa: CASSSQTGFYGYTF
abundance: once
v_gene: TRBV28

CDR3aa: CASRPGLTNEKLFF
abundance: -
v_gene: TRBV19

CDR3aa: CASSLQIGNEKLFF
abundance: -
v_gene: TRBV7-2

CDR3aa: CASSLGTGRNTIYF
abundance: -
v_gene: TRBV5-6

CDR3aa: CASSLTIQSGELFF
abundance: -
v_gene: TRBV7-9

CDR3aa: CASSSRLAGHANTGELFF
abundance: -
v_gene: TRBV11-2

CDR3aa: CASSPIEGSSYEQYF
abundance: -
v_gene: TRBV5-4

CDR3aa: CASSLLASGSPGELFF
abundance: -
v_gene: TRBV27

CDR3aa: CSVTETSSANIQYF
abundance: -
v_gene: TRBV29-1

CDR3aa: CASSSDIRTGYGYTF
abundance: -
v_gene: TRBV27

CDR3aa: CSVGTEREGLSAYEQFF
abundance: -
v_gene: TRBV29-1

CDR3aa: CASSPPRLAVYNEQFF
abundance: -
v_gene: TRBV18

CDR3aa: CATNPGDRNTEAFF
abundance: -
v_gene: TRBV28

CDR3aa: CASSQVEGPTGELFF
abundance: -
v_gene: TRBV4-1

CDR3aa: CASSLDQGNYGYTF
abundance: -
v_gene: TRBV7-2

CDR3aa: CASSYDLSYNEQFF
abundance: -
v_gene: TRBV6-6

CDR3aa: CAITGTGVGYEQYF
abundance: -
v_gene: TRBV10-3